This T cell receptor (beta chain) appears in the sequencing data of a study of blood T cell repertoires in COVID-19. Study-wide context: PBMCs, B-cell-depleted T cells, or T cells were the source of the cDNA or gDNA that made up the material.

J was trimmed by 4 bases and V by 0 bases; bases with no gene match: 10. The CDR3 has 17 amino acids. Germline values: CDR1 MNHEY, CDR2 SMNVEV (reference sequence). The data were produced by immunoSEQ multiplex PCR, yet TCRdb's version contains in-frame clones alone and is incomplete. The repertoire has about 23,000 clones, 75% to 85% of them found once; the top ten carry around 50%. This chain joins TRBV27 and TRBJ2-5; 8 bases are a match to TRBD2. Sequencing was carried out using peripheral blood. This clonotype was sampled from a man aged 65 to 85 with acute or convalescent COVID-19. CDR3 sequence (DNA): TGTGCCAGCAGTTTATCTGGTGCCCGGGGGGGAAGAGAGACCCAGTACTTC. It yields the protein CASSLSGARGGRETQYF.